The 22 T cell receptor beta chains below were found in one sample sequenced in a study of blood T cell repertoires in COVID-19. The method was immunoSEQ multiplex PCR; TCRdb's version includes in-frame clones alone and lacks a portion of them. The repertoire includes tens of thousands of clones, approximately 89% of them detected once, and around 30% sits in the top ten. The specimen was peripheral blood. These receptors originate from an elderly woman with acute or convalescent COVID-19.

The table lists this clone with a few counts. DNA for the CDR3: TGTGCCAGCAGCAAAGGGGACAGGGTGGAGGGCACTGAAGCTTTCTTT. It specifies CASSKGDRVEGTEAFF. V usage is TRBV5-4 and J usage is TRBJ1-1; TRBD1 matches 9 bases. Losses at the gene ends were 4 bases for V and 4 bases for J; bases not matched to a gene: 11. Germline V gene lookup returns CDR1 SGHNT and CDR2 YYREEE (reference sequence). CDR3 length: 16 residues.

The chain links TRBV29-1 to TRBJ2-1; 8 nucleotides agree with TRBD2. V lost 4 bases, J lost 13 bases, and 6 bases stayed unmatched. There are 11 residues in the CDR3. Germline lookup yields CDR1 SQVTM and CDR2 ANQGSEA. The CDR3 spells CSVGSGGLQFF. In DNA form, the CDR3 reads TGCAGCGTTGGCAGCGGGGGCCTCCAGTTCTTC.

The chain carries TRBV9 and TRBJ1-5; D is unclear. The V end lost 4 bases, the J end lost 0 bases, and 8 bases lay between the germline ends. The CDR3 loop spans 14 amino acids. In germline, CDR1 is SGDLS, CDR2 YYNGEE. The CDR3 DNA follows: TGTGCCAGCAGCAGGGAGGATAGCAATCAGCCCCAGCATTTT. Protein: CASSREDSNQPQHF.

The chain joins TRBV30 to TRBJ2-5, with D perhaps TRBD2 (5 bases). The CDR3 consists of 13 residues. Germline V gene sequence: CDR1 GTSNPN, CDR2 SVGIG (reference sequence). The germline V and J ends were trimmed by 2 bases and 6 bases, with 13 bases remaining between them. Here the CDR3 reads CAWSTDSMQTQYF. Here the CDR3 DNA reads TGTGCCTGGAGTACGGACTCCATGCAGACCCAGTACTTC.

The J gene is TRBJ2-3, the V gene TRBV19, with 7 bases aligning to TRBD2. Germline values: CDR1 LNHDA, CDR2 SQIVND (reference sequence). Germline trimming cut 6 bases from V and 3 bases from J; bases unmatched to any gene: 6. CDR3 length: 14 amino acids. The CDR3 bases are TGTGCCAGTAGACCGGGGGGTGGGACAGATACGCAGTATTTT. It is translated as CASRPGGGTDTQYF.

This clone was counted once. The chain employs TRBV6-5 and TRBJ2-3; the match to TRBD1 covers 8 bases. CDR1 and CDR2 from the germline V gene are MNHEY and SVGAGI. J gave up 1 base and V 9 bases, and 6 bases lay outside the gene matches. CDR3 length: 14 residues. CDR3 nucleotides: TGTGCCAGTACTCCGGGACAGGGCACAGATACGCAGTATTTT. The encoded protein is CASTPGQGTDTQYF.

This rearrangement joins TRBV10-2 to TRBJ2-3, with TRBD2 matching 7 bases. This CDR3 region has 14 residues. Germline-derived CDR1 and CDR2 are WSHSY and SAAADI. V lost 4 bases to trimming and J lost 7 bases; unmatched junction nucleotides: 8. The CDR3 is CASSASGGLNTQYF. CDR3 nucleotide sequence: TGCGCCAGCAGTGCTAGCGGTGGGCTCAATACGCAGTATTTT.

The chain couples TRBV5-1 to TRBJ2-2, with 9 bases that match TRBD1. The trim removed 3 bases at V and 5 bases at J, leaving 5 bases unmatched. This CDR3 contains 15 residues. CDR1 is SGHRS, CDR2 YFSETQ, per germline. The CDR3 spells CASSWGQGWTGELFF. The CDR3 nucleotides are TGCGCCAGCAGCTGGGGACAGGGATGGACCGGGGAGCTGTTTTTT.

The V and J genes are TRBV7-2 and TRBJ2-1; 8 bases line up with TRBD2. The germline V gene has CDR1 SGHTA and CDR2 FQGNSA. V lost 5 bases and J lost 6; bases outside the gene matches: 12. The CDR3 totals 16 residues. Written as DNA, the CDR3 is TGTGCCAGCAGCCGCCGGGGCGGGACTAGTATCAATGAGCAGTTCTTC. This encodes CASSRRGGTSINEQFF.

The V and J genes are TRBV5-1 and TRBJ2-2; D gene uncertain. Germline CDR1 SGHRS, CDR2 YFSETQ. The CDR3 sequence is 11 residues long. V lost 2 bases to trimming and J lost 7 bases, with 3 bases between them. This chain's CDR3 is CASSFVGELFF. The CDR3 nucleotides read TGCGCCAGCAGCTTCGTCGGGGAGCTGTTTTTT.

The chain links TRBV27 to TRBJ1-2, with D possibly matching TRBD1 (5 bases). The CDR3 is made up of 17 amino acids. Germline CDR1 and CDR2: MNHEY and SMNVEV (reference sequence). The V end lost 0 bases, the J end lost 2 bases, and 16 bases lay between the germline ends. The CDR3 spells CASSLSGRTPINYGYTF. The DNA of the CDR3 is TGTGCCAGCAGTTTATCTGGGAGGACACCTATCAACTATGGCTACACCTTC.

This chain links TRBV5-5 with TRBJ1-4; TRBD1 might be the D (5 bases). Per the germline V gene, CDR1 is SGHKS and CDR2 is YYEKEE (reference sequence). The CDR3 has 16 amino acids. V gave up 0 bases and J gave up 0 bases, with 9 bases separating them. The CDR3 DNA reads TGTGCCAGCAGCTTGGTAGGGGAAACAACTAATGAAAAACTGTTTTTT. It specifies CASSLVGETTNEKLFF. The full variable domain, its missing parts supplied by reference TRBV5-5 and TRBJ1-4, is DAGVTQSPTHLIKTRGQQVTLRCSPISGHKSVSWYQQVLGQGPQFIFQYYEKEERGRGNFPDRFSARQFPNYSSELNVNALLLGDSALYLCASSLVGETTNEKLFFGSGTQLSVL.

The chain joins TRBV19 to TRBJ1-1; 10 nucleotides match TRBD1. The CDR3 is made up of 15 amino acids. Germline V gives CDR1 LNHDA, CDR2 SQIVND (reference sequence). The V segment lost 4 bases and the J segment 3 bases; nucleotides outside the gene matches: 5. In DNA, the CDR3 is TGTGCCAGTAGTACACGACAGGGGGCGTACACTGAAGCTTTCTTT. Translating gives CASSTRQGAYTEAFF.

The rearrangement links TRBV2 to TRBJ2-7; D gene unclear. Germline lookup yields CDR1 SNHLY and CDR2 FYNNEI. The CDR3 extends over 12 amino acids. Trimming removed 6 bases at V and 2 bases at J, with 8 bases between. The CDR3 nucleotides are TGTGCCAGCAGGGGTGGAGCCTACGAGCAGTACGTC. This sequence encodes CASRGGAYEQYV.

This rearrangement joins TRBV7-2 to TRBJ2-3; weak D call: TRBD1 (6 bases). V shed 8 bases and J shed 0 bases, with 15 bases lying between them. The CDR3 consists of 15 residues. CDR1 and CDR2 (germline): SGHTA, FQGNSA. CDR3 in DNA: TGTGCCAGCCCAGAACCAGGGGACAGCACAGATACGCAGTATTTT. Its protein product is CASPEPGDSTDTQYF.

This rearrangement joins TRBV19 to TRBJ2-3; tentative D call: TRBD1 (6 bases). V lost 1 base to trimming and J lost 5 bases, with 19 bases between them. Per the germline V gene, CDR1 is LNHDA and CDR2 is SQIVND (reference sequence). The CDR3 spans 17 residues. CDR3 in amino acids: CASSIVRGGDLGDTQYF. CDR3 coding DNA: TGTGCCAGTAGTATAGTAAGAGGGGGAGATTTGGGAGATACGCAGTATTTT.

Turning to this clone: Germline and junction disagree at one end, which may indicate a read error. The chain links TRBV7-7 to TRBJ2-1, with D perhaps matching TRBD1 (6 bases). The CDR3 is 13 amino acids. Per the germline V gene, CDR1 is SSHAT and CDR2 is FNYEAQ (reference sequence). The CDR3 region has the DNA TGTGCTAGCAGCTTAGGACAGAACAATGAGCAGTTCTTC. Protein: CASSLGQNNEQFF.

The chain is built from TRBV3-1 (or the pseudogene TRBV3-2) and TRBJ2-5, with D perhaps matching TRBD1 (7 bases). The CDR3 totals 16 residues. Germline CDR1 LGHDT, CDR2 YNNKEL (reference sequence). Trimming removed 0 bases from V and 5 bases from J, with 16 bases in between. DNA for the CDR3: TGTGCCAGCAGCCAAGATCGACAGGGAGGAGGGGAGACCCAGTACTTC. This gives the protein CASSQDRQGGGETQYF.

The rearrangement uses TRBV18 and TRBJ1-6; 7 bases line up with TRBD1. The junction had 1 base not matched to a gene; V was cut back by 4 bases and J by 7 bases. Germline V lookup: CDR1 KGHSH, CDR2 LQKENI. The CDR3 length is 13 residues. CDR3 nucleotides: TGTGCCAGCTCACAGGGGGCGAATTCACCCCTCCACTTT. Its translation is CASSQGANSPLHF.

The chain combines TRBV6-1 with TRBJ2-5, with D perhaps TRBD1 (6 bases). V lost 2 bases and J lost 5, with 9 bases in between. The CDR3 is made up of 13 amino acids. Germline V CDR1 and CDR2: MNHNS, SASEGT. The CDR3 reads CASSENRDETQYF. CDR3 DNA sequence: TGTGCCAGCAGTGAAAACAGGGATGAGACCCAGTACTTC.

The genes are TRBV6-5 and TRBJ2-7, with 8 positions matching TRBD2. The CDR3 length is 13 residues. The germline gives CDR1 MNHEY, CDR2 SVGAGI. V lost 11 bases to trimming and J lost 5 bases; unmatched junction nucleotides: 11. The CDR3 reads CAVRGDIVHEQYF. The DNA for the CDR3 is TGTGCCGTGCGGGGGGACATCGTCCACGAGCAGTACTTC.

This clone was recorded once. The rearrangement joins TRBV11-2 to TRBJ1-4; 10 positions agree with TRBD1. The CDR3 length is 15 residues. Per the germline V gene, CDR1 is SGHAT and CDR2 is FQNNGV. V lost 3 bases and J lost 6; bases outside the gene matches: 4. The CDR3 is CASSFSGTGDEKLFF. In DNA form, the CDR3 reads TGTGCCAGCAGCTTTTCCGGGACAGGGGATGAAAAACTGTTTTTT.